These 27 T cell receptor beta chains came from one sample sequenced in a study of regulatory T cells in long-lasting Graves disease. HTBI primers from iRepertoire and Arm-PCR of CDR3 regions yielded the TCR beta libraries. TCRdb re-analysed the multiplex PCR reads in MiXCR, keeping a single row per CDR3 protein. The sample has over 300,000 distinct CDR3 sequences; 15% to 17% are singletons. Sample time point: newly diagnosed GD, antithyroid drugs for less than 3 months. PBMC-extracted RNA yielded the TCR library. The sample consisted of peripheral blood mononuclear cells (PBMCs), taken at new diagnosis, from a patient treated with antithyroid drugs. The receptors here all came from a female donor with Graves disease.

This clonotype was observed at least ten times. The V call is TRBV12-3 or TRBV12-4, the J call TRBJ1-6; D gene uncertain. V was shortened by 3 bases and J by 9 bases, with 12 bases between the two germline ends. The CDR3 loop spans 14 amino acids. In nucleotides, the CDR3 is TGTGCCAGCAGTTTGGCCCCCCTGGGTTCACCCCTCCACTTT. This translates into CASSLAPLGSPLHF.

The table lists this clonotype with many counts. DNA for the CDR3: TGTGCCAGCAGCTGGACAGGGAGCTTGAACACTGAAGCTTTCTTT. This sequence encodes CASSWTGSLNTEAFF. The rearrangement joins TRBV5-5 to TRBJ1-1, with 8 bases lining up with TRBD1. V lost 3 bases to trimming and J lost 0 bases; unmatched junction nucleotides: 4. CDR1 is SGHKS, CDR2 YYEKEE, per germline (reference sequence). The CDR3 consists of 15 residues.

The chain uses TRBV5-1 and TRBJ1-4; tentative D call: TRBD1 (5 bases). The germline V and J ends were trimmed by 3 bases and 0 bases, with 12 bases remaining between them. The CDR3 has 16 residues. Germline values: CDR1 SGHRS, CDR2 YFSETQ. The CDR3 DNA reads TGCGCCAGCAGCTGGAAACCAGGGTCAACTAATGAAAAACTGTTTTTT. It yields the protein CASSWKPGSTNEKLFF.

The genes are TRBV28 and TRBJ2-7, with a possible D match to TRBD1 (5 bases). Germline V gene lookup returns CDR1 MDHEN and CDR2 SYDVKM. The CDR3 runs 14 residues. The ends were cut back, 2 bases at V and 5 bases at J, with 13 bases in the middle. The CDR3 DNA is TGTGCCAGCAGTTTAGGTTGGCAGGGCCACGAGCAGTACTTC. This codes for CASSLGWQGHEQYF.

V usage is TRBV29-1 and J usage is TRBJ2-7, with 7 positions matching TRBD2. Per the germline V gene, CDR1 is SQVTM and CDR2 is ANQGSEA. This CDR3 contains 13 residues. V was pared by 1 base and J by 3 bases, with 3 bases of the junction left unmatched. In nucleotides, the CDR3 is TGCAGCGTTGAAGCTAGCGGCTTCTACGAGCAGTACTTC. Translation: CSVEASGFYEQYF.

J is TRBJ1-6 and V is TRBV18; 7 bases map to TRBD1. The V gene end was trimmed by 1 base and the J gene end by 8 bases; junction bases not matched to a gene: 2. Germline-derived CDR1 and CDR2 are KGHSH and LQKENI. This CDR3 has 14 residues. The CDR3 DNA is TGTGCCAGCTCACCACGCGACAGGGATTCACCCCTCCACTTT. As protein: CASSPRDRDSPLHF.

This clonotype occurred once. CDR3 DNA sequence: TGTGCCAGCAGTGAAGCGCGAGGGGGGCGCTACTATGGCTACACCTTC. Amino acids: CASSEARGGRYYGYTF. The chain is built from TRBV2 and TRBJ1-2; D possibly corresponds to TRBD1 (6 bases). Germline CDR1 SNHLY, CDR2 FYNNEI. The CDR3 runs 16 residues. The ends were cut back, 0 bases at V and 3 bases at J, with 14 bases in the middle.

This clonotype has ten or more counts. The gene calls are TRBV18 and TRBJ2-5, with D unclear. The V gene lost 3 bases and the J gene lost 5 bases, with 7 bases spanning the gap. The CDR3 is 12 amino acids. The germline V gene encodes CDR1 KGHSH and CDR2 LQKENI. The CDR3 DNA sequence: TGTGCCAGCTCACCGGTTTCGGAGACCCAGTACTTC. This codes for CASSPVSETQYF.

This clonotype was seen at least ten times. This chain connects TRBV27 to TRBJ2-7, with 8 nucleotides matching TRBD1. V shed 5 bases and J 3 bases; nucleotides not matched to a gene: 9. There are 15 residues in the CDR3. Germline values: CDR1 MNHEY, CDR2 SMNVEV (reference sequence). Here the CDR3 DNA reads TGTGCCAGCAGTCGTACCGGGACAGGCCTCTACGAGCAGTACTTC. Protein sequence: CASSRTGTGLYEQYF.

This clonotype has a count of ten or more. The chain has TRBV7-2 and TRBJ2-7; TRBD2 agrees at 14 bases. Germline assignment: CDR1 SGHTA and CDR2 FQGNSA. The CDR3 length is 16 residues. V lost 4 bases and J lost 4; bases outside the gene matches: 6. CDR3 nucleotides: TGTGCCAGCAGCTCCCGGACTAGCGGGAGGCAATACGAGCAGTACTTC. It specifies CASSSRTSGRQYEQYF.

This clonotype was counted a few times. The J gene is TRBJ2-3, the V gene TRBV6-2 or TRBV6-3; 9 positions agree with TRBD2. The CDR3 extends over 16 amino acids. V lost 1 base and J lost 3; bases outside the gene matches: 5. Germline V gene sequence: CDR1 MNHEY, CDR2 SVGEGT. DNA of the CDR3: TGTGCCAGCAGTTACTTTAGCGGGGGTGGAACAGATACGCAGTATTTT. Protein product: CASSYFSGGGTDTQYF.

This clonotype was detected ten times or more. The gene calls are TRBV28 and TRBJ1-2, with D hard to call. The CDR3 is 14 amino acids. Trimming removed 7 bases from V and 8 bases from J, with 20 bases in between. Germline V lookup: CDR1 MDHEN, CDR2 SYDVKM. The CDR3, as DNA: TGTGCCAGCACCCCAAGTCACCAGCCAGGAGGCTACACCTTC. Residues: CASTPSHQPGGYTF.

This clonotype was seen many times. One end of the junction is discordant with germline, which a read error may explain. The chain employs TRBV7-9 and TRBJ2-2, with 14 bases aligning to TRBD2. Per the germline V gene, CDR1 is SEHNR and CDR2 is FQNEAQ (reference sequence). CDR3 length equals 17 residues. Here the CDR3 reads CASSLAGLAGVTGKLFF. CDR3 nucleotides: TGTGCCAGCAGCTTAGCGGGACTAGCGGGAGTTACCGGGAAGCTGTTTTTT.

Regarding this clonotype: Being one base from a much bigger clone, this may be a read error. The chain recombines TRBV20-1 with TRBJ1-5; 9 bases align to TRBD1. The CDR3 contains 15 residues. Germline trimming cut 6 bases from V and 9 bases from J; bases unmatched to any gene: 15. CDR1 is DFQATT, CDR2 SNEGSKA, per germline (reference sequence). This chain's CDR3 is CSATYRGQGDRPQHF. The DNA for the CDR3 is TGCAGTGCAACTTACAGGGGGCAGGGGGATCGGCCCCAGCATTTT.

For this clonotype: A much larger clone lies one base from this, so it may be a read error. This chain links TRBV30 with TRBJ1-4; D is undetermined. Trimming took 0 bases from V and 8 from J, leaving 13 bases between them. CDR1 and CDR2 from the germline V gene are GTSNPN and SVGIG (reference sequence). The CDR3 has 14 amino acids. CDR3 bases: TGTGCCTGGAGTGTATTCGTGCACGGAGAAAAACTGTTTTTT. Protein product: CAWSVFVHGEKLFF.

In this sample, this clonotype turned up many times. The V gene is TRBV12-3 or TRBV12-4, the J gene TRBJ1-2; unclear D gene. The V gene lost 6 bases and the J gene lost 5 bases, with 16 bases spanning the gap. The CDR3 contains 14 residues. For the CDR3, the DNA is TGTGCCAGCAGGTACAAGAGAGAAGATTATGGCTACACCTTC. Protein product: CASRYKREDYGYTF.

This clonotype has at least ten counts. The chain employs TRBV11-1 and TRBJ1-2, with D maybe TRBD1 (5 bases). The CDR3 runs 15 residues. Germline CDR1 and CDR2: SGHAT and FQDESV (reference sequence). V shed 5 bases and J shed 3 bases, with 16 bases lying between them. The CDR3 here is CASSRRTPGDYGYTF. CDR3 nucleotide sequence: TGTGCCAGCAGCAGGCGGACACCGGGGGACTATGGCTACACCTTC.

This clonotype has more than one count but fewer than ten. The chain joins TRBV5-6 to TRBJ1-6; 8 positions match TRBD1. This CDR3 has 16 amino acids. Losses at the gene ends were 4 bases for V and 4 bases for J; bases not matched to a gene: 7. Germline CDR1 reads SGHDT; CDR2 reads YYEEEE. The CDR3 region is CASSHDRGRYNSPLHF. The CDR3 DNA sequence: TGTGCCAGCAGCCACGACAGGGGCCGGTATAATTCACCCCTCCACTTT. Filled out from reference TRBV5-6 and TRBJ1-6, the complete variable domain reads DAGVTQSPTHLIKTRGQQVTLRCSPKSGHDTVSWYQQALGQGPQFIFQYYEEEERQRGNFPDRFSGHQFPNYSSELNVNALLLGDSALYLCASSHDRGRYNSPLHFGNGTRLTVT.

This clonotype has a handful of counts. CDR3 loop: CASSKTYGPNTEAFF. CDR3 in DNA: TGTGCCAGCAGCAAGACATACGGCCCGAACACTGAAGCTTTCTTT. The chain couples TRBV12-3 or TRBV12-4 to TRBJ1-1; D remains ambiguous. The CDR3 runs to 15 residues. Trimming removed 6 bases at V and 1 base at J, with 15 bases between.

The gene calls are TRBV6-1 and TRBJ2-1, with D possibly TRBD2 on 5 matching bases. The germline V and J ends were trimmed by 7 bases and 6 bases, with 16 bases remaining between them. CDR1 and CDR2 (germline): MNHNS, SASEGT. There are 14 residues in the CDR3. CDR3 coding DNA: TGTGCCAGCACCCTAGCCAGGACGGCCAATGAGCAGTTCTTC. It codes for CASTLARTANEQFF.

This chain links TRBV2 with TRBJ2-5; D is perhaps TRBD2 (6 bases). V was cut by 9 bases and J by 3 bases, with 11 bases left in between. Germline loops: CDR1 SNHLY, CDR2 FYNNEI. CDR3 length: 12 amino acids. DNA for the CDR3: TGTGCCAGTTGGGGACTTAAAGAGACCCAGTACTTC. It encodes CASWGLKETQYF.

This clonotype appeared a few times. The CDR3 sequence: CSVEVAGLAVPAGEQYF. CDR3 nucleotides: TGCAGCGTTGAAGTGGCGGGACTAGCGGTCCCGGCCGGCGAGCAGTACTTC. This chain connects TRBV29-1 to TRBJ2-7; 11 bases align to TRBD2. Trimming took 1 base from V and 6 from J; bases not matched to a gene: 14. This CDR3 region has 17 residues. Germline lookup yields CDR1 SQVTM and CDR2 ANQGSEA.

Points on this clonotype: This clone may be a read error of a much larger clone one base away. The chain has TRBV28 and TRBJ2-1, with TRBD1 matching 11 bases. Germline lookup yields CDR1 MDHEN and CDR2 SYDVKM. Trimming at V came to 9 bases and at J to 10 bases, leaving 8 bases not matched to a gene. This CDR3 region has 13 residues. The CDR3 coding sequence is TGTGCCAGTTCTGGACAGGGGGCGAGGGAGCAGTTCTTC. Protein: CASSGQGAREQFF.

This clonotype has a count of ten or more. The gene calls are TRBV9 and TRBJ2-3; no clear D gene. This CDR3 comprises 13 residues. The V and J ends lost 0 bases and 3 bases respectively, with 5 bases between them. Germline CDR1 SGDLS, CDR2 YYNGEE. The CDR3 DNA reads TGTGCCAGCAGCGTAGAGTTTACAGATACGCAGTATTTT. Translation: CASSVEFTDTQYF. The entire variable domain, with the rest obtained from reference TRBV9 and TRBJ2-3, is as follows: DSGVTQTPKHLITATGQRVTLRCSPRSGDLSVYWYQQSLDQGLQFLIQYYNGEERAKGNILERFSAQQFPDLHSELNLSSLELGDSALYFCASSVEFTDTQYFGPGTRLTVL.

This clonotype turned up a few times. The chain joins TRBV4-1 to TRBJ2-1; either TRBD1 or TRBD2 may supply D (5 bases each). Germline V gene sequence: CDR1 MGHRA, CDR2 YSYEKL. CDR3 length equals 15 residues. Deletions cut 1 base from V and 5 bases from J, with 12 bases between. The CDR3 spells CASSQAGTYNNEQFF. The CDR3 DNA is TGCGCCAGCAGCCAAGCCGGGACCTACAACAATGAGCAGTTCTTC.

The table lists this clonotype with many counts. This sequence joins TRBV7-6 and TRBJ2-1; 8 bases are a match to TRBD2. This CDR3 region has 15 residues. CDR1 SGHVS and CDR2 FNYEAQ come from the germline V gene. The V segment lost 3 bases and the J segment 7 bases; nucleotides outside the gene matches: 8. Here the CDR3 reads CASSFAGLAGNEQFF. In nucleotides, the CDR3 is TGTGCCAGCAGCTTCGCCGGACTAGCTGGAAATGAGCAGTTCTTC.

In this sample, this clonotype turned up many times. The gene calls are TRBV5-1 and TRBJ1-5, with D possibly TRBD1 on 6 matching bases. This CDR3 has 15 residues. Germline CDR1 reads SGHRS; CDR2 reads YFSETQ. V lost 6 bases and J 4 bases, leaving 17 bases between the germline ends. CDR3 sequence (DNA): TGCGCCAGCACCCGGGGCAGGGGAAGGAATCAGCCCCAGCATTTT. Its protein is CASTRGRGRNQPQHF.